This T cell receptor beta chain was sequenced for a study of cytomegalovirus exposure and HLA in healthy donors. Study-wide points: TRBV6-2, TRBV6-3 and other indistinguishable V segments were excluded. The study listed around 150 cytomegalovirus-associated TCR beta chains.

Among the donors, all were healthy bone marrow donors. The germline V gene has CDR1 MNHEY and CDR2 SVGAGI. The ends were cut back, 6 bases at V and 3 bases at J, with 11 bases in the middle. The CDR3 runs to 14 residues. Comment on this clone: Its specificity is unknown.

The PCR ran on 60 Vbeta and 13 Jbeta primers. Authors' processing steps: Unique TCR beta chains numbered around 80 million in a later analysis, with roughly 10 million shared. Sequencing was performed with immunoSEQ multiplex PCR; in TCRdb, only in-frame clones are kept and a portion is missing. Clone size and V and J calls were adopted from that table, with D and trimming inferred from the DNA. Of 100,000 to 150,000 clones listed, roughly 77% are singletons. This receptor was identified in a man aged 50 to 59 in good health and CMV-seropositive. The rearrangement uses TRBV6-5 and TRBJ2-2, with a weak D call TRBD2 (6 bases). Material: PBMCs. The CDR3 reads CASSQGLYTGELFF. The CDR3 coding sequence is TGTGCCAGCAGCCAGGGACTTTACACCGGGGAGCTGTTTTTT.